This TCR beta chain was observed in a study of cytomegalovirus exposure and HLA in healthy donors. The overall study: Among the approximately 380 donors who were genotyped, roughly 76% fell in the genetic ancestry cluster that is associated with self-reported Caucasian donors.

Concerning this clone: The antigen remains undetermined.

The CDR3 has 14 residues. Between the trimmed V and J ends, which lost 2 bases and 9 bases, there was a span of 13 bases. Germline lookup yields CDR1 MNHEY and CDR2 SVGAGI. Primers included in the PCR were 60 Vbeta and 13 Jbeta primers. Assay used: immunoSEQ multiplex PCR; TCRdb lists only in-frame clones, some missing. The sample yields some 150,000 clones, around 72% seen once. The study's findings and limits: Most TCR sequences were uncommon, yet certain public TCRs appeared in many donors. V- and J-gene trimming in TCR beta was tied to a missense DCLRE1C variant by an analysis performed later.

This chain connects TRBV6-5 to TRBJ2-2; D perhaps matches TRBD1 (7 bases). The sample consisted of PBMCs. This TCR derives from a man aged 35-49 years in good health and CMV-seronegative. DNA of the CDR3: TGTGCCAGCAGTTACGTGGGGGGACAGAGGGAGCTGTTTTTT. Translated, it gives CASSYVGGQRELFF.